Shown below are 15 T cell receptor beta chains from a single sample sequenced in a study of T cell clonality in common variable immunodeficiency. TCRdb's table, derived via immunoSEQ multiplex PCR, lists solely in-frame clones and lacks some. The sample includes some 60,000 clones, none of them occurring once. Input material: peripheral blood mononuclear cells. Receptors were obtained from a person aged 18 to 69 in good health.

This clone was seen many times. The CDR3 end is not reached by the read, which stops 3 residues before it; the germline J gene fills it in. The V call is TRBV29-1, the J call TRBJ1-1; 8 nucleotides match TRBD1. The length of the CDR3 is 15 residues. Losses at the gene ends were 5 bases for V and 4 bases for J; bases not matched to a gene: 12. Germline V CDR1 and CDR2: SQVTM, ANQGSEA. Incomplete CDR3 DNA: TGCAGCGTTTCCCTCGGGCAGGGGGCTTCCACTGAA. This translates into CSVSLGQGASTE. The complete CDR3 sequence is CSVSLGQGASTEAFF.

This clone occurred many times. The CDR3 end lies 3 residues beyond the end of the read and is filled in from the germline J gene. This sequence joins TRBV12-5 and TRBJ2-2, with D possibly matching TRBD1 (6 bases). Germline V CDR1 and CDR2: LGHNT, FRNRAP. The CDR3 totals 13 residues. V was cut by 6 bases and J by 7 bases, with 12 bases left in between. The sequenced CDR3 bases are TGTGCTAGTGGCCTTACAGGGATCGGGGAG. The encoded protein is CASGLTGIGE. The entire CDR3 protein is CASGLTGIGELFF.

This clone was detected many times. The CDR3 end is not reached by the read, which stops 3 residues before it; the germline J gene fills it in. The chain has TRBV28 and TRBJ1-4; unclear D gene. V lost 3 bases to trimming and J lost 4 bases, with 9 bases between them. The CDR3 consists of 14 residues. Germline CDR1 is MDHEN and CDR2 is SYDVKM. The CDR3 DNA, read in part, is TGTGCCAGCAGTTTTTACAGCCTTAATGAAAAA. As protein: CASSFYSLNEK. The CDR3 in its entirety is CASSFYSLNEKLFF.

In its sample, this clone was seen many times. CDR3: CASSQVGQGAGGELFF. The CDR3 DNA, read in part, is TGCGCCAGCAGCCAAGTTGGACAGGGGGCAGGCGGGGAG. The chain carries TRBV4-1 and TRBJ2-2; 11 bases fit TRBD1. The CDR3 end lies 3 residues beyond the end of the read and is filled in from the germline J gene. The V segment lost 1 base and the J segment 7 bases; nucleotides outside the gene matches: 5. The CDR3 has 16 amino acids. In germline, CDR1 is MGHRA, CDR2 YSYEKL.

The sample holds many counts of this clone. From the germline J gene comes the end of the CDR3, since the read stops 3 residues before it. This chain connects TRBV6-2 or TRBV6-3 to TRBJ2-1; a weak D match, TRBD2 (6 bases). Trimming took off 8 bases at V and 6 bases at J, with 14 bases between the two ends. The CDR3 extends over 13 amino acids. Per the germline V gene, CDR1 is MNHEY and CDR2 is SVGEGT. The DNA read from the CDR3 is TGTGCCAGCGACAGACTAGGCGGCAATGAG. This codes for CASDRLGGNE. The complete CDR3 reads CASDRLGGNEQFF.

This clone came up many times. The observed sequence ends 3 residues before the CDR3 terminus, with the missing tail filled in from the germline J gene. The chain carries TRBV2 and TRBJ2-7, with 10 bases lining up with TRBD1. J was trimmed by 3 bases and V by 3 bases; bases with no gene match: 5. Per the germline V gene, CDR1 is SNHLY and CDR2 is FYNNEI. The CDR3 has 15 residues. The part of the CDR3 DNA that was read is TGTGCCAGCAGTGACCCGGGACAGGGGCGCTACGAG. This codes for CASSDPGQGRYE. The full CDR3 is CASSDPGQGRYEQYF.

Details on this clone: The junction shows a germline mismatch at one end, possibly a read error. The CDR3 end lies 3 residues beyond the end of the read and is filled in from the germline J gene. V and J are TRBV19 and TRBJ2-5, with 7 bases identical to TRBD2. This CDR3 has 11 residues. From germline, CDR1 is LNHDA and CDR2 SQIVND (reference sequence). This CDR3 is CANSGLGTQYF. CDR3 DNA (partial): TGTGCCAATAGTGGACTAGGGACC.

This clone was recorded at least ten times. The CDR3 end is not reached by the read, which stops 3 residues before it; the germline J gene fills it in. J is TRBJ1-1 and V is TRBV20-1; 7 bases match TRBD1. Trimming removed 3 bases from V and 0 bases from J; junction bases left unmatched: 1. This CDR3 has 13 amino acids. CDR1 is DFQATT and CDR2 is SNEGSKA in the germline V gene (reference sequence). The sequenced CDR3 bases are TGCAGTGCTAGGGACAGGTTGAACACTGAA. Protein: CSARDRLNTE. The whole CDR3 is CSARDRLNTEAFF.

This clone was detected ten times or more. The observed sequence ends 3 residues before the CDR3 terminus, with the missing tail filled in from the germline J gene. The gene calls are TRBV6-2 or TRBV6-3 and TRBJ1-5, with D perhaps TRBD1 (5 bases). The CDR3 has 14 residues. V lost 2 bases, J lost 4 bases, and 9 bases lay in between. Germline CDR1 and CDR2: MNHEY and SVGEGT. The CDR3 protein is CASSYLRGNQPQHF. The sequenced part of the CDR3 DNA is TGTGCCAGCAGTTACCTCCGGGGGAATCAGCCC.

The sample holds many counts of this clone. The missing CDR3 end, 3 residues past where the read stops, is filled in from the germline J gene. The chain links TRBV28 to TRBJ2-1; 9 bases map to TRBD1. The V segment lost 5 bases and the J segment 6 bases; nucleotides outside the gene matches: 11. In germline, CDR1 is MDHEN, CDR2 SYDVKM. This CDR3 has 16 amino acids. The CDR3 sequence: CASSLAGTGLLNEQFF. The part of the CDR3 DNA that was read is TGTGCCAGCAGTCTAGCCGGGACAGGGCTTCTCAATGAG.

At least ten counts were recorded for this clone. The read terminates 3 residues before the CDR3 end, so the remaining end is supplied by the germline J gene. This sequence joins TRBV5-1 and TRBJ2-3; TRBD1 agrees at 8 bases. V shed 3 bases, J shed 6 bases, and the junction held 6 bases outside the gene matches. Per germline, CDR1 SGHRS and CDR2 YFSETQ. The CDR3 extends over 14 amino acids. The sequenced part of the CDR3 DNA is TGCGCCAGCAGCTACGGACAGGGAACCGATACG. It translates to CASSYGQGTDT. The whole CDR3 protein is CASSYGQGTDTQYF.

The sample holds many counts of this clone. Here the CDR3 reads CASSLQGSYIYGYTF. The DNA read from the CDR3 is TGTGCCAGCAGCTTACAGGGGAGCTATATCTATGGC. This chain connects TRBV7-9 to TRBJ1-2; D perhaps matches TRBD1 (6 bases). The CDR3 extends 3 residues past the end of the read, so its final part is completed from the germline J gene. This CDR3 spans 15 amino acids. The germline V and J ends were trimmed by 2 bases and 4 bases, with 14 bases remaining between them. The germline gives CDR1 SEHNR, CDR2 FQNEAQ (reference sequence).

This clone was seen only a few times. The read falls 3 residues short of the CDR3 end, and the missing part is taken from the germline J gene. This chain joins TRBV7-8 and TRBJ1-2; TRBD1 aligns across 8 bases. The CDR3 is made up of 16 amino acids. Germline CDR1 SGHVS, CDR2 FQNEAQ. V was clipped by 5 bases and J by 4 bases; unmatched bases: 12. The part of the CDR3 DNA that was read is TGTGCCAGCAGCCTGACCCCCCAGACAGGGGTCTATGGC. It encodes CASSLTPQTGVYG. The CDR3, in full, reads CASSLTPQTGVYGYTF. Supplemented by reference TRBV7-8 and TRBJ1-2, the full variable domain reads GAGVSQSPRYKVAKRGQDVALRCDPISGHVSLFWYQQALGQGPEFLTYFQNEAQLDKSGLPSDRFFAERPEGSVSTLKIQRTQQEDSAVYLCASSLTPQTGVYGYTFGSGTRLTVV.

This clone occurred many times. The sequence runs out 3 residues before the end of the CDR3; the remainder is reconstructed from the germline J gene. V and J are TRBV5-1 and TRBJ2-5, with D possibly being TRBD2 (6 bases). The CDR3 sequence is 17 residues long. Looked up from germline, CDR1 is SGHRS and CDR2 is YFSETQ. V was clipped by 2 bases and J by 1 base, with 18 bases between them. The CDR3 loop reads CASSFRSGTSAQETQYF. Partial CDR3 DNA: TGCGCCAGCAGCTTCAGATCCGGGACTTCCGCCCAAGAGACC.

There are many counts of this clone. Coverage ceases 3 residues before the CDR3 finishes, and the germline J gene fills in the end. The chain links TRBV7-2 to TRBJ1-1, with D perhaps matching TRBD1 (6 bases). CDR1 SGHTA and CDR2 FQGNSA come from the germline V gene. The CDR3 runs 14 residues. Trimming stripped 3 bases from V and 4 bases from J, with 12 bases between. Partial CDR3 DNA: TGTGCCAGCAGCTTTGCCAGGGGAGGCACTGAA. Amino acid sequence: CASSFARGGTE. The full-length CDR3 reads as CASSFARGGTEAFF. Full variable domain (remainder filled in from reference TRBV7-2 and TRBJ1-1): GAGVSQSPSNKVTEKGKDVELRCDPISGHTALYWYRQSLGQGLEFLIYFQGNSAPDKSGLPSDRFSAERTGGSVSTLTIQRTQQEDSAVYLCASSFARGGTEAFFGQGTRLTVV.